One sample yielded the 9 T cell receptor beta chains listed below, sequenced in a study of blood T cell repertoires in COVID-19. The repertoire was sequenced with immunoSEQ multiplex PCR; TCRdb's copy has only in-frame clones and lacks some. This table holds about 200,000 clones, around 80% found once. Material: PBMCs or T cells enriched from blood (not recorded which). These receptors all come from a woman aged 35 to 49 with acute COVID-19.

The chain combines TRBV3-1 (or the pseudogene TRBV3-2) with TRBJ1-1, with D unclear. V was trimmed by 8 bases and J by 2 bases, leaving 9 bases between them. The CDR3 contains 12 residues. Germline lookup yields CDR1 LGHDT and CDR2 YNNKEL (reference sequence). In DNA form, the CDR3 reads TGTGCCAGCGGAGAGGGCAACACTGAAGCTTTCTTT. It encodes CASGEGNTEAFF.

J is TRBJ1-2 and V is TRBV19, with 8 bases matching TRBD1. The V segment lost 5 bases and the J segment 5 bases; nucleotides outside the gene matches: 4. This CDR3 has 13 amino acids. Per the germline V gene, CDR1 is LNHDA and CDR2 is SQIVND (reference sequence). In nucleotides, the CDR3 is TGTGCCAGTAGTTCACGGGACAGGTATGGCTACACCTTC. Amino acids: CASSSRDRYGYTF.

Concerning this clone: This specimen includes other DNA sequences encoding the same CDR3. This chain links TRBV3-1 (or the pseudogene TRBV3-2) with TRBJ1-1, with 7 bases aligning to TRBD1. CDR1 LGHDT and CDR2 YNNKEL come from the germline V gene (reference sequence). V gave up 4 bases and J gave up 1 base; unmatched junction bases: 0. The CDR3 totals 13 residues. The CDR3 here is CASSRTGNTEAFF. Written as DNA, the CDR3 is TGTGCCAGCAGCCGGACAGGGAACACTGAAGCTTTCTTT.

This clone has a count of ten or more. The chain links TRBV4-1 to TRBJ1-1; TRBD1 is a possible D gene (5 bases). Trimming took 4 bases from V and 2 from J, leaving 11 bases between them. Germline CDR1 MGHRA, CDR2 YSYEKL. The CDR3 length is 14 residues. CDR3 sequence reads: CASSLSTANTEAFF. CDR3 nucleotide sequence: TGCGCCAGCAGCCTCTCGACAGCAAACACTGAAGCTTTCTTT.

This chain connects TRBV30 to TRBJ1-6; 10 nucleotides match TRBD1. The CDR3 sequence is 16 residues long. Germline CDR1 and CDR2: GTSNPN and SVGIG (reference sequence). The trim removed 1 base at V and 7 bases at J, leaving 7 bases unmatched. The DNA for the CDR3 is TGTGCCTGGAGTGGGAGCGGACAGGGGGAGAATTCACCCCTCCACTTT. Protein: CAWSGSGQGENSPLHF. Full variable domain (rest looked up from reference TRBV30 and TRBJ1-6): SQTIHQWPATLVQPVGSPLSLECTVEGTSNPNLYWYRQAAGRGLQLLFYSVGIGQISSEVPQNLSASRPQDRQFILSSKKLLLSDSGFYLCAWSGSGQGENSPLHFGNGTRLTVT.

This clone has just one count. The J gene is TRBJ1-2, the V gene TRBV28, with 10 bases fitting TRBD1. CDR3 length equals 12 residues. CDR1 MDHEN and CDR2 SYDVKM come from the germline V gene. Trimming at V came to 5 bases and at J to 12 bases, leaving 6 bases not matched to a gene. Here the CDR3 DNA reads TGTGCCAGCAGTCACTGGGACAGGGGAAACACCTTC. Amino acids: CASSHWDRGNTF.

CDR3 sequence reads: CASSEETGFGQPQHF. The CDR3 bases are TGTGCCAGCAGTGAGGAGACAGGGTTTGGGCAGCCCCAGCATTTT. V is TRBV2 and J is TRBJ1-5; 7 bases agree with TRBD1. Germline CDR1 is SNHLY and CDR2 is FYNNEI. The J segment lost 7 bases and the V segment lost 3 bases, leaving 9 bases of the junction unmatched. CDR3 size: 15 residues.

The CDR3 protein is CASSLVATDQPQHF. The DNA for the CDR3 is TGTGCCAGCAGCTTGGTAGCGACCGATCAGCCCCAGCATTTT. The chain uses TRBV5-5 and TRBJ1-5; D call uncertain. The germline CDR1 and CDR2 sequences are SGHKS and YYEKEE (reference sequence). The CDR3 sequence is 14 residues long. Trimming took off 0 bases at V and 5 bases at J, with 9 bases between the two ends.

The rearrangement links TRBV12-3 or TRBV12-4 to TRBJ2-7; no reliable D call. This CDR3 is built from 13 residues. V lost 3 bases to trimming and J lost 2 bases, with 8 bases between them. The CDR3, as DNA: TGTGCCAGCAGTTTTCTTCCCCCCTACGAGCAGTACTTC. This encodes CASSFLPPYEQYF.